This TCR beta chain is from a study of blood T cell repertoires in COVID-19. Repertoires were generated with immunoSEQ multiplex PCR, while TCRdb's copy carries only in-frame clones and drops some. The sample comprises a few hundred thousand clones, roughly 85% of which are singletons, and about 12% rests with the top ten. This clone was counted once. Germline V gene sequence: CDR1 MDHEN, CDR2 SYDVKM. The CDR3 sequence is 15 residues long. Trimming removed 7 bases from V and 4 bases from J; junction bases left unmatched: 11. The clonotype comes from a woman under 30 who had recovered from COVID-19. V and J are TRBV28 and TRBJ2-3; TRBD2 agrees at 7 bases. The sample comprised peripheral blood. CDR3 sequence reads: CASTILAGVADTQYF. The DNA of the CDR3 is TGTGCCAGCACTATACTGGCGGGAGTCGCAGATACGCAGTATTTT. The full variable domain, in which reference TRBV28 and TRBJ2-3 provide the parts outside the CDR3, is DVKVTQSSRYLVKRTGEKVFLECVQDMDHENMFWYRQDPGLGLRLIYFSYDVKMKEKGDIPEGYSVSREKKERFSLILESASTNQTSMYLCASTILAGVADTQYFGPGTRLTVL.